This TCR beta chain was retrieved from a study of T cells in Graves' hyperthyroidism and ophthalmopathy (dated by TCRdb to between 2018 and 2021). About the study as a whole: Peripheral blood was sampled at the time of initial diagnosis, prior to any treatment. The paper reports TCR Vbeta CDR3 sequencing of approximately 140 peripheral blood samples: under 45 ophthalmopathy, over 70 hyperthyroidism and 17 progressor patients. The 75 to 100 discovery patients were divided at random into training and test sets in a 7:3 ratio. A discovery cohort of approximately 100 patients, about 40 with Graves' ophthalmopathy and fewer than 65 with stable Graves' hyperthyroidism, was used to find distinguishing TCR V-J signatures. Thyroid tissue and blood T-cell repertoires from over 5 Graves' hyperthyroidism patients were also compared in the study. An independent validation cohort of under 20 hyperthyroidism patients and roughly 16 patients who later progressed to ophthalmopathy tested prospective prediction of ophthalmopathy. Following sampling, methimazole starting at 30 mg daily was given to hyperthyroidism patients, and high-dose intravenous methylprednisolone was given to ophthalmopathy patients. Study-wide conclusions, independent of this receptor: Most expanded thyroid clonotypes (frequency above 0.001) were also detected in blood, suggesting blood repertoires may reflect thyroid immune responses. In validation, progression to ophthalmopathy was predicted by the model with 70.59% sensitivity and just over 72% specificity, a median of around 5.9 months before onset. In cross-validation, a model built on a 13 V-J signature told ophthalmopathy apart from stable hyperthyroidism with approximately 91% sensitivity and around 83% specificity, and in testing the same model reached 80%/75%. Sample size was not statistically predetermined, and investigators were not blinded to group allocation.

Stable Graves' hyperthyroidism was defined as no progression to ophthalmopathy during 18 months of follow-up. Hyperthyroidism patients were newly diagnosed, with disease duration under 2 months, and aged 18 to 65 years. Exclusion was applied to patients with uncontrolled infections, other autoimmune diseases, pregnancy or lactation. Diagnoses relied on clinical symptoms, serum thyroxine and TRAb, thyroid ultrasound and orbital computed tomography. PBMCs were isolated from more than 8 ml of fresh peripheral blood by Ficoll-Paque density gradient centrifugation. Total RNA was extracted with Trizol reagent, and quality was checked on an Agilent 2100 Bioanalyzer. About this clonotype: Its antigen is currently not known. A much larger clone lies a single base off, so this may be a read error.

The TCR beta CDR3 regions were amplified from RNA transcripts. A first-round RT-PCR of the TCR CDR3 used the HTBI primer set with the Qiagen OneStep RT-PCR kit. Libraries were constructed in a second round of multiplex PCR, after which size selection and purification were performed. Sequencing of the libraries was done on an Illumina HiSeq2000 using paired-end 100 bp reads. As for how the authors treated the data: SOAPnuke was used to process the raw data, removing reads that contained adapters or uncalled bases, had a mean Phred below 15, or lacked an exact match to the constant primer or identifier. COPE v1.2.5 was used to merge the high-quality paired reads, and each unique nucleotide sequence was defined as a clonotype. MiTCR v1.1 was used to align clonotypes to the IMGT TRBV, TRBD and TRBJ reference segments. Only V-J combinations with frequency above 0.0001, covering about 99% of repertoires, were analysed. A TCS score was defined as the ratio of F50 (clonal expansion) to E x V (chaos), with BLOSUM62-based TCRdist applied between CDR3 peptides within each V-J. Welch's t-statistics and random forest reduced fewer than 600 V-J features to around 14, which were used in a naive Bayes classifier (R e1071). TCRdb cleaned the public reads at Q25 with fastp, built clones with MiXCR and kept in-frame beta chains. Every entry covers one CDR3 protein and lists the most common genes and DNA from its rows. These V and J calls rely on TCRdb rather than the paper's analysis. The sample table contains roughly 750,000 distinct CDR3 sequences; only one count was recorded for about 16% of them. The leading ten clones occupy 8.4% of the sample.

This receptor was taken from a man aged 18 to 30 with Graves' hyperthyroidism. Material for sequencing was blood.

Read as DNA, the sequence is TGCAGCGTCGGACAGAAGAGGGTATACGAGCAGTTCTTC. This codes for CSVGQKRVYEQFF. Recombination connected TRBV29-1 to TRBJ2-1; TRBD1 is possibly the D segment (6 matching bases). The V end loses 6 bases and the J end loses 10 bases, and a stretch of 19 bases separates them. The CDR3 contains 13 residues, cysteine and phenylalanine counted. The CDR3 DNA has 39 bases and is translated from base 1. CDR1 and CDR2 are drawn from the germline V gene: SQVTM, ANQGSEA.